This TCR beta chain was sequenced for a study of identical twins. Study-level results: Conclusions leaned on cross-sectional statistical analysis and did not track the same donors over time.

Each CDR3 protein gets one entry after TCRdb re-called the 5' RACE reads with MiXCR. Seen here are 600,000 to 700,000 distinct CDR3 sequences, about 20% observed once, and the top ten hold around 4.5%. This clonotype has ten or more counts. Its antigen is undetermined. The CDR3 has 14 residues. The germline V and J ends were trimmed by 2 bases and 2 bases, with 9 bases remaining between them. Germline CDR1 and CDR2: SGHNT and YYREEE (reference sequence). The same sample was also used in a study of T cells expressing NK-cell markers. That source reports: Sorted CD3+CD56-NKG2C+, CD3+CD56+NKG2C- and CD3+CD56+NKG2C+ T cells were the source of the TCR beta repertoires. The CD3+CD56-NKG2C+ fraction was also led by these clonotypes in several donors.

This sequence originates from a woman between 18 and 29 years old in good health. The chain carries TRBV5-4 and TRBJ2-3; D is unclear. The sample comprised PBMCs. The CDR3 DNA is TGTGCCAGCAGCTTTCGAGACAACACAGATACGCAGTATTTT. Its translation is CASSFRDNTDTQYF. The full variable domain, with the rest looked up from reference TRBV5-4 and TRBJ2-3, is ETGVTQSPTHLIKTRGQQVTLRCSSQSGHNTVSWYQQALGQGPQFIFQYYREEENGRGNFPPRFSGLQFPNYSSELNVNALELDDSALYLCASSFRDNTDTQYFGPGTRLTVL.